This TCR beta chain originates from a study of shared clonotypes between healthy human individuals. Germline values: CDR1 MGHRA, CDR2 YSYEKL. The CDR3 totals 14 residues. Trimming cost V 4 bases and J 4 bases, with 10 bases left between them. The table lists this clone with many counts. Other DNA sequences from this sample encode an identical CDR3 as well. This table comes from immunoSEQ multiplex PCR, and its TCRdb copy is limited to in-frame clones, with some not included. Among 110,000 or so clones listed, about 63% were seen once. This chain links TRBV4-1 with TRBJ1-4; D unclear. Material: memory CD8+ T cells sorted from blood. Noted subset: CD45RO+ cells pooled with CCR7-negative TemRA cells. The clonotype was recovered from a woman aged 25-40 years in good health. CDR3 in DNA: TGCGCCAGCAGCCCCGGACTGAGTAATGAAAAACTGTTTTTT. Protein product: CASSPGLSNEKLFF.